One sample yielded the 7 T cell receptor beta chains listed below, sequenced in a study of blood T cells in healthy people across ages. Then a second PCR, running roughly 7 to 11 cycles, was carried out with a sample-barcoded 5' primer and a J-beta primer mix. TCRdb passed the 5' RACE reads through MiXCR, listing each CDR3 protein once. The sample holds some 1 million distinct CDR3 sequences; more than 35% are singletons and the top ten take under 20%. Sequencing was performed on blood. The receptors were sampled from a woman aged 55-75 years in good health.

This clonotype was detected only a few times. The chain couples TRBV6-2 or TRBV6-3 to TRBJ2-3; perhaps TRBD2 as D (6 bases). Germline V gene sequence: CDR1 MNHEY, CDR2 SVGEGT. The CDR3 totals 16 residues. V was trimmed by 6 bases and J by 5 bases, leaving 21 bases between them. CDR3 region: CASSKGSGIRGDTQYF. DNA of the CDR3: TGTGCCAGCAGCAAGGGTAGCGGAATCCGGGGAGATACGCAGTATTTT.

The V gene is TRBV11-2, the J gene TRBJ2-3; the D call may be TRBD1 or TRBD2 (6 bases each). Germline V lookup: CDR1 SGHAT, CDR2 FQNNGV. CDR3 length: 15 residues. Trimming left V 5 bases short and J 6 bases short, with 18 bases between. This CDR3 reads CASSRERRGTDTQYF. CDR3 DNA sequence: TGTGCCAGCAGCCGAGAGAGGAGGGGGACGGATACGCAGTATTTT.

This clonotype showed up just a few times. This rearrangement joins TRBV12-3 or TRBV12-4 to TRBJ2-7; 7 positions match TRBD2. V gave up 5 bases and J gave up 2 bases; unmatched junction bases: 3. The length of the CDR3 is 13 residues. The CDR3 DNA reads as TGTGCCAGCAGTCCTAGCGGCCCCTACGAGCAGTACTTC. It specifies CASSPSGPYEQYF.

This clonotype was detected only a few times. This chain uses TRBV27 with TRBJ2-7, with 10 bases fitting TRBD1. Germline V gene data show CDR1 as MNHEY and CDR2 as SMNVEV (reference sequence). The CDR3 has 17 amino acids. V dropped 0 bases and J dropped 1; count of bases not matched to a gene: 6. The DNA for the CDR3 is TGTGCCAGCAGTTTATCGGGACAGGGGCTCATATCCTACGAGCAGTACTTC. Translating it yields CASSLSGQGLISYEQYF.

The table lists this clonotype with a few counts. The V gene is TRBV11-2, the J gene TRBJ2-3; 14 nucleotides align to TRBD2. With V trimmed by 4 bases and J by 2 bases, 5 bases remained unmatched. CDR3 size: 17 residues. The germline CDR1 and CDR2 sequences are SGHAT and FQNNGV. CDR3 DNA: TGTGCCAGCAGCTACGGGACTAGCGGGAGCCTCACAGATACGCAGTATTTT. Amino acids: CASSYGTSGSLTDTQYF.

The chain couples TRBV24-1 to TRBJ1-2; D may be TRBD1 (5 bases). CDR3 size: 15 residues. CDR1 KGHDR and CDR2 SFDVKD come from the germline V gene. V was trimmed by 4 bases and J by 9 bases, leaving 20 bases between them. Here the CDR3 reads CATSEPAGTAASYTF. For the CDR3, the DNA is TGTGCCACCAGTGAACCGGCCGGGACGGCGGCGAGCTACACCTTC.

For the CDR3, the DNA is TGTGCCAGCAGCCAGGCTAGCGGGAGTCAAGAGACCCAGTACTTC. Its translation: CASSQASGSQETQYF. V usage is TRBV14 and J usage is TRBJ2-5; 10 positions agree with TRBD2. CDR1 SGHDN and CDR2 FVKESK come from the germline V gene. This CDR3 has 15 residues. V gave up 3 bases and J gave up 2 bases; unmatched junction bases: 3.